This TCR beta chain was recorded in a study of OX40 agonist ivuxolimab in advanced cancers. As for the study in general: Males comprised about 84% of the group, whose mean age was approximately 62 years (range 23 to 79). Three individuals attained partial responses, comprising one hepatocellular carcinoma case and two cutaneous melanoma cases.

The CDR3 has 18 amino acids. Losses at the gene ends were 4 bases for V and 3 bases for J; bases not matched to a gene: 14. Per the germline V gene, CDR1 is MDHEN and CDR2 is SYDVKM. With respect to this clone: No antigen is known for it.

Study results and caveats: CD8+ T cells averaged more expanded clones than CD4+.

Profiled with immunoSEQ multiplex PCR; TCRdb holds only in-frame clones, not every one. The sample shows more than 45,000 clones, approximately 84% of them seen only once. The starting material was CD4+ or CD8+ T cells sorted from blood, obtained in a trial of the OX40 agonist ivuxolimab. The sequence was collected from an adult with an advanced solid tumor such as melanoma, head and neck, liver or kidney cancer. The genes are TRBV28 and TRBJ2-7, with 11 bases identical to TRBD2. The CDR3 nucleotides are TGTGCCAGCAGTTCCGCCACCGGGACTAGCGGAGAGAACTACGAGCAGTACTTC. Translated, it gives CASSSATGTSGENYEQYF.